The following is a T cell receptor beta chain sequence with its context. This entry belongs to a study of blood T cells in healthy people across ages. PCR was performed a second time for roughly 7 to 11 cycles using a sample-barcoded 5' primer and a J-beta primer mix. TCRdb redid the calling of the 5' RACE reads with MiXCR, one entry per CDR3 protein. The data show 730,000 or so distinct CDR3 sequences, 35% to 50% seen once. Germline lookup yields CDR1 MNHEY and CDR2 SMNVEV (reference sequence). V lost 6 bases, J lost 1 base, and 8 bases stayed unmatched. This CDR3 region has 16 residues. Extraction of total RNA produced a minimum of 5 micrograms from each sample.

The sequenced sample consisted of blood. The chain has TRBV27 and TRBJ2-1; 8 positions match TRBD1. The origin of this receptor is a man older than 75 in good health. The CDR3 region is CASRRNRGSSYNEQFF. The CDR3 coding sequence is TGTGCCAGCAGGAGAAACAGGGGGAGTTCCTACAATGAGCAGTTCTTC.